Below are 5 T cell receptor beta chains sequenced from a single sample in a study of CD8 T cells in Susac syndrome. RNA amounts of roughly 0.45 to 1 ug underwent reverse transcription with random hexamers. TCRdb used MiXCR to reprocess the immunoSEQ multiplex PCR reads, holding one entry per CDR3 protein. Among under 200,000 distinct CDR3 sequences listed, approximately 96% were seen once. The specimen was CD8+ T cells from PBMCs. Source of these receptors: a human donor with multiple sclerosis.

The chain carries TRBV29-1 and TRBJ1-2, with unresolved D. This CDR3 has 10 amino acids. The V gene's germline CDR1 is SQVTM and CDR2 ANQGSEA. V was cut by 3 bases and J by 5 bases, with 4 bases left in between. The CDR3 coding sequence is TGCAGCGTTGATGATTATGGCTACACCTTC. This codes for CSVDDYGYTF.

This clonotype is a singleton in its sample. The V and J genes are TRBV10-3 and TRBJ2-3; 10 positions agree with TRBD2. The CDR3 is made up of 14 amino acids. V was pared by 5 bases and J by 2 bases, with 1 base of the junction left unmatched. The V gene's germline CDR1 is ENHRY and CDR2 SYGVKD. In DNA, the CDR3 is TGTGCCATCAGTACTAGCGGGGCCACAGATACGCAGTATTTT. It specifies CAISTSGATDTQYF.

The rearrangement joins TRBV14 to TRBJ1-1, with D perhaps matching TRBD1 (5 bases). The CDR3 runs 13 residues. Germline values: CDR1 SGHDN, CDR2 FVKESK. V lost 2 bases to trimming and J lost 7 bases, with 11 bases between them. The CDR3 region is CASSQRGDGEAFF. CDR3 DNA sequence: TGTGCCAGCAGCCAAAGAGGGGACGGTGAAGCTTTCTTT.

The gene calls are TRBV29-1 and TRBJ1-2; tentative D call: TRBD1 (6 bases). CDR1 and CDR2 (germline): SQVTM, ANQGSEA. CDR3 length: 14 residues. The germline V and J ends were trimmed by 7 bases and 7 bases, with 22 bases remaining between them. CDR3 nucleotides: TGCAGCGCCCCATTTATGGGGGCGCGGTCTGGCTACACCTTC. Encoded protein: CSAPFMGARSGYTF. The whole variable domain, remainder taken from reference TRBV29-1 and TRBJ1-2, is SAVISQKPSRDICQRGTSLTIQCQVDSQVTMMFWYRQQPGQSLTLIATANQGSEATYESGFVIDKFPISRPNLTFSTLTVSNMSPEDSSIYLCSAPFMGARSGYTFGSGTRLTVV.

This clonotype was seen a handful of times. This chain uses TRBV29-1 with TRBJ2-5; weak D call: TRBD1 (5 bases). This CDR3 is 12 amino acids long. Germline-derived CDR1 and CDR2 are SQVTM and ANQGSEA. V lost 3 bases, J lost 3 bases, and 8 bases lay in between. CDR3 DNA sequence: TGCAGCGTTGAGGGCAGGGAAGAGACCCAGTACTTC. This sequence encodes CSVEGREETQYF.